The source of this TCR beta chain is a study of T-cell memory formation after mild COVID-19 (dated by TCRdb to 2020 to 2022). The study in broad terms: TCR sequence clusters from the two donors were found to be largely donor specific. Longitudinal TCRalpha and TCRbeta repertoire sequencing tracked T-cell clones expanding and contracting after mild COVID-19 in two donors. Two young, previously healthy adult volunteers, one female and one male, were included in the cohort.

Ficoll-Paque density gradient centrifugation was used to isolate PBMCs. Instrument on record: Illumina NovaSeq 6000. Using 5'RACE with constant-segment primers, TCRalpha and TCRbeta cDNA libraries were constructed, with sample barcodes and unique molecular identifiers added in the process. RNA was extracted from every sample with Trizol reagent. Amplification of the libraries took two PCR steps, and the second step added a second sample barcode plus Illumina TruSeq adapters. The libraries were sequenced on an Illumina NovaSeq using 2 x 150 bp paired-end reads. The paper's processing steps were these. Demultiplexing of reads and collapsing into UMI-guided consensus sequences were performed with migec v1.2.7. Using mixcr v2.1.11, UMI consensuses were aligned to TRA and TRB V and J templates and then assembled into clonotypes. Clonotypes were classified as expanded or contracted when called significant by both edgeR and NoisET, with noise models trained on biological replicates. For edgeR calls, the thresholds were a false discovery rate-adjusted p below 0.01 and a log2 fold-change of 1. As an exploratory analysis of dynamics, PCA with hierarchical clustering was applied to max-normalized trajectories of the 1000 most abundant clonotypes. Separately sequenced CD4+ and CD8+ repertoires were used to assign a CD4 or CD8 phenotype to each responding clone. TCRdb redid the processing of the public reads, applying fastp at Q25 and MiXCR, and retained in-frame beta chains. Identical CDR3 protein sequences are pooled into one entry, listed with their most common genes and DNA. The V and J calls follow TCRdb's processing rather than the paper's. This sample gives hundreds of thousands of distinct CDR3 sequences in total; more than 15% of them show up just once. The ten largest clones represent about 12% of the sample.

General conclusions and limits of the study: Contracting CD4+ clones turned up mainly in the CM and EM memory subsets, whereas EMRA was where CD8+ clones were enriched. The detection of some responding clones in pre-infection memory suggests that pre-existing cross-reactive memory T cells joined the SARS-CoV-2 response. The study included only a couple of mild cases, and larger cohorts that include severe cases with pre-infection samples were judged to be necessary. Balanced CD4/CD8 phenotypes were observed for clones contracting from day 15 to 85, whereas a bias towards CD4+ was observed for a second wave of clones expanding from day 15 to 37. Whether the second-wave clones peaking on day 37 were SARS-CoV-2 specific was not confirmed.

Measured from the cysteine to the phenylalanine, the CDR3 is 15 residues long. The entry retains the CDR3 DNA only, 45 bases that are in frame from base 1. V was cut back by 1 base and J by 5 bases, leaving a gap of 9 bases between them. Only one count was recorded for this clonotype. This clone's antigen is unknown. No much larger clone exists at a distance of one base, and base qualities are not known. A single read counts as weak evidence. Sequenced sample: PBMCs or a T cell subset sorted from them (not recorded which). In this chain, TRBV12-3 or TRBV12-4 is recombined with TRBJ1-6; the D gene is not confidently resolved. The sequence derives from an adult woman who had mild COVID-19 (a few samples of this study predate the infection). The sample titles of this study are shuffled in the database, so cell type and time point are left out; the donor was told from shared clones. The CDR3 region: CASSLVGQNNSPLHF. The nucleotide sequence reads as follows: TGTGCCAGCAGTTTAGTGGGCCAGAATAATTCACCCCTCCACTTT.